The rows below give T cell receptor beta chains drawn from one sample of a study of shared clonotypes between healthy human individuals. This table comes from immunoSEQ multiplex PCR, and its TCRdb copy is limited to in-frame clones, with some not included. The data contain around 430,000 clones, more than 75% of them singletons. Sequenced material: PBMCs. These receptors were obtained from a woman in her 40s in good health. Some clones in this sample may be carry-over from other donors' samples. Each CDR3 is given with its conserved first and last residue. A D gene is named only where the DNA matches it firmly. Size tells how often a clone was seen (once, few, many) or the class of an expanded clone, and some rows leave it out.

d_call j_call v_call clone_size cdr3_nt cdr3_aa
. TRBJ2-7 TRBV7-2 . TGTGCCAGCAGTCGGCACAAGGGGGGCTACGAGCAGTACTTC CASSRHKGGYEQYF
. TRBJ1-2 TRBV7-8 few TGTGCCAGCAGCTTAGCCCCTGATGGCTACACCTTC CASSLAPDGYTF
TRBD2 TRBJ2-3 TRBV4-1 . TGCGCCAGCAGCCAACCGGGACTAGCGGGGGACTCTAGCACAGATACGCAGTATTTT CASSQPGLAGDSSTDTQYF
. TRBJ1-1 TRBV28 . TGTGCCAGCAGTTTAAGGGGGGTAGGGACTGAAGCTTTCTTT CASSLRGVGTEAFF
. TRBJ1-3 TRBV6-5 . TGTGCCACAATGACAGACCTCTCTGGAAACACCATATATTTT CATMTDLSGNTIYF
. TRBJ1-3 TRBV7-2 . TGTGCCAGCAGCTTAGTAGGAAGGGGTTTCTCTGGAAACACCATATATTTT CASSLVGRGFSGNTIYF
. TRBJ1-5 TRBV7-2 . TGTGCCAGCAGCCCGGGACGGGGGGGCAATCAGCCCCAGCATTTT CASSPGRGGNQPQHF
. TRBJ1-5 TRBV27 . TGTGCCAGCAGTCCCTGGAATAGCAATCAGCCCCAGCATTTT CASSPWNSNQPQHF
TRBD2 TRBJ2-5 TRBV5-1 . TGCGCCAGCAGCGTCGTAGCGGGAGGCAACCAAGAGACCCAGTACTTC CASSVVAGGNQETQYF
. TRBJ2-2 TRBV27 . TGTGCCCCAATCGGACAGTCTTATGTCGGGGAGCTGTTTTTT CAPIGQSYVGELFF
TRBD2 TRBJ2-7 TRBV11-2 once TGTGCCAGCGACCGGACTAGCGTCTCCTACGAGCAGTACTTC CASDRTSVSYEQYF
. TRBJ2-7 TRBV20-1 . TGCAGTGTCCACAGCTCCTACGAGCAGTACTTC CSVHSSYEQYF
TRBD1 TRBJ1-2 TRBV28 . TGTGCCAGCAGTTTGTTATCGGACAGGGGTTTTGGTGGCTACACCTTC CASSLLSDRGFGGYTF
. TRBJ1-5 TRBV7-2 . TGTGCCAGCAGCTTAGCGGGATCTTTGGGTCAGCCCCAGCATTTT CASSLAGSLGQPQHF
. TRBJ1-1 TRBV9 . TGTGCCAGCAGCGTGAGCACGGGCACTGAAGCTTTCTTT CASSVSTGTEAFF
. TRBJ2-1 TRBV5-1 . TGCGCCAGCAGCTTGGACTGGACCTCAGAGCAGTTCTTC CASSLDWTSEQFF
. TRBJ1-4 TRBV6-6 . TGTGCCAGCAGCCTACCCGGGGACCCGGTTTTTTTT CASSLPGDPVFF